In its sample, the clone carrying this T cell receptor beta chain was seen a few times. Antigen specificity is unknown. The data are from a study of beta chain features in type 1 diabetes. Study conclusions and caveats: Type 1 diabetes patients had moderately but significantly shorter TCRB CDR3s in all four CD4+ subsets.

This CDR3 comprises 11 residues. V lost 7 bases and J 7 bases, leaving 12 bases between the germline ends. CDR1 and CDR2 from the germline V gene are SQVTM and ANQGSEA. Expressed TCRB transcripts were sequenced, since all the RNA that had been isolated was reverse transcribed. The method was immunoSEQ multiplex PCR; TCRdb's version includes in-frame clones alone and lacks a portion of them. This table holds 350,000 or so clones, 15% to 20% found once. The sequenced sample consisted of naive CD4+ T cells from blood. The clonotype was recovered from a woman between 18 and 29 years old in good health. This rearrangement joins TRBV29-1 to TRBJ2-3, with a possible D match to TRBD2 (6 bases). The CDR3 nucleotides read TGCAGCGCGGACGCGGGGTATACGCAGTATTTT. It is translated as CSADAGYTQYF.